These 28 T cell receptor beta chains share one sample of origin, sequenced in a study of T cells in women clearing cervical HPV infection. Produced via immunoSEQ multiplex PCR; TCRdb's table is partial and in-frame only. The ten most abundant clones cover about 10% of a sample with around 17,000 clones. The sequenced sample was blood buffy coat. Source of these receptors: a woman aged 18 to 75 with a cervical HPV16 infection that either progressed to CIN3+ or cleared (not recorded which).

A word on this clone: The CDR3 end lies 3 residues beyond the end of the read and is filled in from the germline J gene. V usage is TRBV7-3 and J usage is TRBJ2-1; tentatively, D is TRBD1 (6 bases). The germline V gene has CDR1 SGHTA and CDR2 FQGTGA. Trimming shortened V by 4 bases and J by 7 bases, and 14 bases separated the two germline ends. This CDR3 is 14 amino acids long. CDR3 DNA (partial): TGTGCCAGCAGCTCCGGCAGGGGTAGTAATGAG. As protein: CASSSGRGSNE. In full, the CDR3 reads CASSSGRGSNEQFF.

Remarks on this clone: The read terminates 3 residues before the CDR3 end, so the remaining end is supplied by the germline J gene. The chain carries TRBV27 and TRBJ1-1, with a possible D match to TRBD1 (5 bases). Trimming shortened V by 6 bases and J by 0 bases, and 23 bases separated the two germline ends. CDR1 is MNHEY, CDR2 SMNVEV, per germline (reference sequence). This CDR3 has 18 residues. CDR3 bases read: TGTGCCAGCAGCCCTGGGGGGAACGCAGGGTACATGAACACTGAA. Translation gives CASSPGGNAGYMNTE. The whole CDR3 sequence reads CASSPGGNAGYMNTEAFF.

This clone is identified as medium-sized from frequency. Read sequence stops 3 residues before the CDR3 end, and the germline J gene provides the missing end. The V call is TRBV18, the J call TRBJ1-2; no firm D call. Germline assignment: CDR1 KGHSH and CDR2 LQKENI. The length of the CDR3 is 14 residues. Trimming took 4 bases from V and 2 from J, leaving 11 bases between them. CDR3 bases read: TGTGCCAGCTCACGAGAGAGACTCAACTATGGC. Its translation: CASSRERLNYG. In full, the CDR3 is CASSRERLNYGYTF.

A remark on this clone: The CDR3 goes on 3 residues after the read ends, and that part is filled in from the germline J gene. The V call is TRBV6-2 or TRBV6-3, the J call TRBJ2-7; 9 nucleotides line up with TRBD2. The CDR3 is 16 amino acids. Germline lookup yields CDR1 MNHEY and CDR2 SVGEGT. V lost 7 bases, J lost 1 base, and 11 bases stayed unmatched. This CDR3 reads CASKAGGPYTSYEQYF. The CDR3 bases that were read are TGTGCCAGCAAGGCGGGAGGGCCGTATACTTCCTACGAG.

The sequenced part of the CDR3 DNA is TGTGCCAGCAGCTTAGAGTTAGCGGGGGGGCTTGATACG. It specifies CASSLELAGGLDT. The full CDR3 is CASSLELAGGLDTQYF. The chain employs TRBV5-4 and TRBJ2-3; 11 nucleotides agree with TRBD2. The CDR3 extends 3 residues past the end of the read, so its final part is completed from the germline J gene. J was trimmed by 6 bases and V by 2 bases; bases with no gene match: 8. The CDR3 has 16 amino acids. Germline loops: CDR1 SGHNT, CDR2 YYREEE (reference sequence).

A word on this clone: The CDR3 end is not reached by the read, which stops 3 residues before it; the germline J gene fills it in. The chain has TRBV23-1 and TRBJ1-2, with a weak D call TRBD1 (6 bases). TRBV23-1 is labeled an ORF, and its function is uncertain. The CDR3 runs 15 residues. The V gene lost 0 bases and the J gene lost 5 bases, with 13 bases spanning the gap. The CDR3 loop is CASSQSKEGEYGYTF. The CDR3 bases that were read are TGCGCCAGCAGTCAATCGAAAGAGGGGGAATATGGC.

This CDR3 reads CASSPGQGGYGYTF. CDR3 DNA (partial): TGTGCCAGCAGCCCAGGACAGGGCGGCTATGGC. The chain combines TRBV7-6 with TRBJ1-2; 8 positions agree with TRBD1. The read terminates 3 residues ahead of where the CDR3 ends, so the germline J gene completes it. Trimming cost V 5 bases and J 4 bases; bases outside gene matches: 6. Germline V gives CDR1 SGHVS, CDR2 FNYEAQ. The length of the CDR3 is 14 residues.

For this clone: The read finishes 3 residues shy of the CDR3 end, and the germline J gene is used to complete it. The rearrangement links TRBV28 to TRBJ2-7; possibly TRBD2 for D (7 bases). In germline, CDR1 is MDHEN, CDR2 SYDVKM. The V gene lost 3 bases and the J gene lost 4 bases, with 19 bases spanning the gap. This CDR3 has 16 amino acids. The CDR3 here is CASSLMGRGFAYEQYF. The DNA read from the CDR3 is TGTGCCAGCAGTTTGATGGGGAGGGGGTTCGCATACGAG.

Worth noting for this clone: The read is 3 residues too short to cover the CDR3 end, so that end is filled in from the germline J gene. This chain uses TRBV7-2 with TRBJ2-7; no definite D call. V gave up 5 bases and J gave up 4 bases, with 15 bases separating them. The CDR3 sequence is 14 residues long. The germline V gene encodes CDR1 SGHTA and CDR2 FQGNSA. The chain's CDR3 is CASSPSWQAYEQYF. CDR3 DNA (partial): TGTGCCAGCAGCCCCAGTTGGCAGGCGTACGAG.

With regard to this clone: The CDR3 end is not reached by the read, which stops 3 residues before it; the germline J gene fills it in. The rearrangement uses TRBV6-2 or TRBV6-3 and TRBJ1-1; D gene unclear. CDR1 is MNHEY and CDR2 is SVGEGT in the germline V gene. The CDR3 loop spans 14 amino acids. Trimming took 1 base from V and 1 from J, leaving 7 bases between them. Partial CDR3 DNA: TGTGCCAGCAGTTACTTGGCAGGGAACACTGAA. Its protein product is CASSYLAGNTE. In full, the CDR3 is CASSYLAGNTEAFF.

For this clone: The missing CDR3 end, 3 residues past where the read stops, is filled in from the germline J gene. V is TRBV18 and J is TRBJ1-2, with TRBD1 matching 9 bases. Trimming at V came to 2 bases and at J to 4 bases, leaving 11 bases not matched to a gene. Germline V gene data show CDR1 as KGHSH and CDR2 as LQKENI. The CDR3 loop spans 17 amino acids. Partial CDR3 DNA: TGTGCCAGCTCACCAGACCGGACAGGGGAGTTAGGCTATGGC. The encoded protein is CASSPDRTGELGYG. The CDR3 reads in full as CASSPDRTGELGYGYTF.

A word on this clone: Read coverage stops 3 residues before the CDR3 terminus; the germline J gene supplies the remainder. The V gene is TRBV5-8, the J gene TRBJ2-7; the match to TRBD2 covers 7 bases. The V gene's germline CDR1 is SGHTS and CDR2 YDEGEE. Losses at the gene ends were 2 bases for V and 1 base for J; bases not matched to a gene: 6. This CDR3 contains 15 residues. The CDR3 is CASSFGASGSYEQYF. The part of the CDR3 DNA that was read is TGTGCCAGCAGCTTTGGGGCTAGCGGTTCCTACGAG.

Here the CDR3 reads CASSEGQRATSEAFF. The part of the CDR3 DNA that was read is TGTGCCAGCAGTGAAGGACAGAGGGCTACATCTGAA. This chain connects TRBV2 to TRBJ1-1, with D possibly TRBD1 on 5 matching bases. The read halts 3 residues ahead of the CDR3 end, with the missing end drawn from the germline J gene. Germline CDR1 is SNHLY and CDR2 is FYNNEI. V was shortened by 1 base and J by 6 bases, with 15 bases between the two germline ends. The CDR3 runs to 15 residues.

About this clone: The read terminates 3 residues before the CDR3 end, so the remaining end is supplied by the germline J gene. The V call is TRBV27, the J call TRBJ1-6, with 10 nucleotides matching TRBD1. Germline loops: CDR1 MNHEY, CDR2 SMNVEV (reference sequence). This CDR3 region has 16 residues. After removal of 1 base from V and 7 bases from J, the junction contained 4 bases not matched to a gene. CDR3 in amino acids: CASSLLGQGINSPLHF. CDR3 bases read: TGTGCCAGCAGTTTATTGGGACAGGGGATCAATTCACCC.

Partial CDR3 DNA: TGTGCCTGGAGAGAGAGCGGTGAAAAG. It is translated as CAWRESGEK. The full CDR3 sequence reads CAWRESGEKLFF. The V gene is TRBV30, the J gene TRBJ2-2; D might be TRBD2 (5 bases). The CDR3 end is not reached by the read, which stops 3 residues before it; the germline J gene fills it in. Germline V gene data show CDR1 as GTSNPN and CDR2 as SVGIG (reference sequence). The CDR3 sequence is 12 residues long.

Concerning this clone itself: Read coverage stops 3 residues before the CDR3 terminus; the germline J gene supplies the remainder. The chain has TRBV19 and TRBJ2-2; 10 nucleotides match TRBD2. This CDR3 region has 15 residues. In germline, CDR1 is LNHDA, CDR2 SQIVND (reference sequence). The J segment lost 4 bases and the V segment lost 5 bases, leaving 4 bases of the junction unmatched. Partial CDR3 DNA: TGTGCCAGTAGTTCGTGGACTAGCGGCACCGGGGAG. Translation gives CASSSWTSGTGE. The entire CDR3 protein is CASSSWTSGTGELFF.

Concerning this clone itself: Sequencing ends 3 residues short of the CDR3 end; the germline J gene provides the rest. This chain links TRBV7-9 with TRBJ2-3; D gene unclear. CDR3 size: 13 residues. Deletions cut 2 bases from V and 0 bases from J, with 3 bases between. Germline V gene sequence: CDR1 SEHNR, CDR2 FQNEAQ (reference sequence). This chain's CDR3 is CASSLLSTDTQYF. CDR3 DNA, as far as it was read: TGTGCCAGCAGCTTACTCAGCACAGATACG.

Comments on this clone: The CDR3 extends 3 residues past the end of the read, so its final part is completed from the germline J gene. The rearrangement uses TRBV11-2 and TRBJ2-7; D call uncertain. V was trimmed by 5 bases and J by 4 bases, leaving 12 bases between them. This CDR3 spans 13 amino acids. Germline values: CDR1 SGHAT, CDR2 FQNNGV. CDR3 loop: CASSPTFAYEQYF. The part of the CDR3 DNA that was read is TGTGCCAGCAGCCCTACCTTTGCTTACGAG.

In regard to this clone: Read data end 3 residues before the CDR3 end; the end is taken from the germline J gene. V is TRBV28 and J is TRBJ1-1; D gene unclear. This CDR3 has 13 residues. The germline gives CDR1 MDHEN, CDR2 SYDVKM. CDR3 DNA (partial): TGTGCCAGCAGCCTAGCGGGAGTTTTCGAG. This encodes CASSLAGVFE. The entire CDR3 protein is CASSLAGVFEAFF.

Measured by frequency, this clone is medium-sized. The DNA ends 3 residues before the CDR3 does, and the rest of the CDR3 is filled in from the germline J gene. The genes are TRBV19 and TRBJ2-3; 7 bases map to TRBD2. Germline CDR1 LNHDA, CDR2 SQIVND (reference sequence). The CDR3 length is 15 residues. J gave up 4 bases and V 5 bases, and 9 bases lay outside the gene matches. The part of the CDR3 DNA that was read is TGTGCCAGTAGTCAACGTGGGACTACAGCAGATACG. Translated, it gives CASSQRGTTADT. The CDR3 reads in full as CASSQRGTTADTQYF.

In regard to this clone: The read terminates 3 residues ahead of where the CDR3 ends, so the germline J gene completes it. The chain has TRBV9 and TRBJ2-7; D is unclear. V dropped 4 bases and J dropped 1 base, with 12 bases sitting between them. Germline CDR1 is SGDLS and CDR2 is YYNGEE. This CDR3 has 14 residues. The covered CDR3 bases are TGTGCCAGCAGCCCCCTGCCGGGTTCCTACGAG. Translating it yields CASSPLPGSYE. The whole CDR3 protein is CASSPLPGSYEQYF.

Comment on this clone: The sequenced fragment ends 3 residues before the CDR3 boundary, so the rest is inferred from the germline J gene. The chain recombines TRBV12-5 with TRBJ2-7; a possible D gene is TRBD2 (7 bases). Trimming removed 4 bases from V and 5 bases from J, with 18 bases in between. The CDR3 runs to 15 residues. The germline V gene encodes CDR1 LGHNT and CDR2 FRNRAP. CDR3 residues: CASGSLMGGLNEQYF. CDR3 DNA, as far as it was read: TGTGCTAGTGGTTCTTTAATGGGGGGGCTTAACGAG.

This CDR3 is CAISERTGREAFF. The CDR3 DNA, read in part, is TGTGCCATCAGTGAGCGGACAGGGAGAGAA. This sequence joins TRBV10-3 and TRBJ1-1; 8 positions match TRBD1. The read terminates 3 residues ahead of where the CDR3 ends, so the germline J gene completes it. This CDR3 is built from 13 residues. Germline assignment: CDR1 ENHRY and CDR2 SYGVKD.

A remark on this clone: The read halts 3 residues ahead of the CDR3 end, with the missing end drawn from the germline J gene. The chain combines TRBV6-2 or TRBV6-3 with TRBJ2-3; the D gene is possibly TRBD1 (6 bases). Looked up from germline, CDR1 is MNHEY and CDR2 is SVGEGT. The CDR3 is 15 amino acids. Trimming stripped 6 bases from V and 2 bases from J, with 15 bases between. Incomplete CDR3 DNA: TGTGCCAGCAGCAGAGCGACAGGAGTCACAGATACG. Protein: CASSRATGVTDT. The entire CDR3 sequence reads CASSRATGVTDTQYF.

With respect to this clone: The read finishes 3 residues shy of the CDR3 end, and the germline J gene is used to complete it. The chain uses TRBV5-1 and TRBJ2-1; 12 bases are shared with TRBD2. There are 14 residues in the CDR3. Losses at the gene ends were 4 bases for V and 9 bases for J; bases not matched to a gene: 5. Germline values: CDR1 SGHRS, CDR2 YFSETQ. CDR3 region: CASSDGLAGSEQFF. CDR3 DNA (partial): TGCGCCAGCAGCGACGGACTAGCGGGATCTGAG.

To note about this clone: The CDR3 goes on 3 residues after the read ends, and that part is filled in from the germline J gene. The gene calls are TRBV20-1 and TRBJ1-4; tentatively, D is TRBD1 (5 bases). With 6 bases removed from V and 5 bases from J, the gap between germline ends came to 16 bases. CDR1 DFQATT and CDR2 SNEGSKA come from the germline V gene (reference sequence). CDR3 length equals 14 residues. This chain's CDR3 is CSATLREGNEKLFF. The part of the CDR3 DNA that was read is TGCAGTGCCACCCTCAGGGAGGGGAATGAAAAA.

Worth noting for this clone: The CDR3 end falls 3 residues outside the read, so it is completed with the germline J gene. The rearrangement uses TRBV6-2 or TRBV6-3 and TRBJ1-5, with no clear D. Deletions cut 5 bases from V and 4 bases from J, with 9 bases between. Germline V lookup: CDR1 MNHEY, CDR2 SVGEGT. The CDR3 is made up of 13 amino acids. CDR3 residues: CASSRTGNQPQHF. The sequenced CDR3 bases are TGTGCCAGCAGTCGGACTGGAAATCAGCCC.

Concerning this clone itself: Read data end 3 residues before the CDR3 end; the end is taken from the germline J gene. V usage is TRBV7-3 and J usage is TRBJ2-2; TRBD1 matches at 8 bases. CDR1 is SGHTA, CDR2 FQGTGA, per germline. The CDR3 loop spans 17 amino acids. CDR3 DNA, as far as it was read: TGTGCCAGCAGCGTCGGACAGGGCGCGTCTGGGGCCAACGTG. It encodes CASSVGQGASGANV. The full-length CDR3 reads as CASSVGQGASGANVLFF.